This T cell receptor (beta chain) was sequenced during a study of blood T cell repertoires in COVID-19. Data came from immunoSEQ multiplex PCR; TCRdb stores just in-frame clones and leaves some out. The data hold 150,000 to 200,000 clones, with about 82% observed a single time. In germline, CDR1 is LGHDT, CDR2 YNNKEL (reference sequence). The V and J ends lost 4 bases and 5 bases, in that order; junction bases with no gene match: 12. The length of the CDR3 is 16 residues. This clonotype was obtained from a woman younger than 45 who had recovered from COVID-19. V usage is TRBV3-1 (or the pseudogene TRBV3-2) and J usage is TRBJ2-5, with 8 bases matching TRBD2. The sample was PBMCs or T cells enriched from blood (not recorded which). DNA of the CDR3: TGTGCCAGCAGCCCGGGGGGGTGGGACTCTCAGGAGACCCAGTACTTC. Protein product: CASSPGGWDSQETQYF.